This T cell receptor (beta chain) comes out of a study of cytomegalovirus exposure and HLA in healthy donors. CDR3 length: 17 residues. Germline-derived CDR1 and CDR2 are MDHEN and SYDVKM. The ends were cut back, 3 bases at V and 0 bases at J, with 15 bases in the middle. The PCR was carried out with 60 Vbeta primers and 13 Jbeta primers. The assay was immunoSEQ multiplex PCR, and TCRdb's table has in-frame clones only and misses some. Of around 190,000 clones in the sample, about 80% were seen once. This chain connects TRBV28 to TRBJ1-5; D uncertain. This receptor was obtained from a man aged 30 to 45 in good health and CMV-seronegative. Sequenced sample: PBMCs. CDR3 bases: TGTGCCAGCAGTTTTTCGCGGTCAGATATTAGCAATCAGCCCCAGCATTTT. It translates to CASSFSRSDISNQPQHF.